The present TCR beta chain was sequenced within a study of blood T cells in healthy people across ages. The wider study: Per every two T cells, about one barcoded beta molecule was captured by template switching. Study results and caveats: There was a strong correlation between TCR beta diversity and naive T cell percentage.

Peripheral blood samples of roughly 9.8 milliliters were drawn from each donor. A J-beta primer mix and a sample-barcoded 5' primer were used in a second PCR of about 6 to 12 cycles. The authors tagged each cDNA molecule using a template-switch adaptor with 12 random nucleotides. TCRdb reanalysed the 5' RACE reads using MiXCR and keeps one entry per CDR3 protein. The sample includes around 1.1 million distinct CDR3 sequences, 35% to 45% of them seen just once. Notes on this clonotype: Its antigen is unidentified. The germline gene is not matched at one end of the junction; a read error may be the cause.

Sequencing was carried out using blood. The sequence came from a young man in good health.

In nucleotides, the CDR3 is TGCGCCGGCAGCCAAGGGACCGGACTAGCGGGGGCTTACAATGAGCAGTTCTTC. Translating gives CAGSQGTGLAGAYNEQFF. The chain links TRBV4-3 to TRBJ2-1; 13 nucleotides line up with TRBD2. This CDR3 is 18 amino acids long. Germline V gene data show CDR1 as LGHNA and CDR2 as YSLEER.